These T cell receptor beta chains were read from a single sample in a study of blood T cells in healthy people across ages. MiXCR, run by TCRdb on the 5' RACE reads, gives a single entry per CDR3 protein. Of approximately 730,000 distinct CDR3 sequences listed, 50% to 65% were seen once; the top ten hold under 50%. The sequencing input was blood. These receptors were taken from a man older than 75 in good health. Both conserved end residues are trimmed from each CDR3.

V: TRBV5-1; J: TRBJ2-7; CDR3: ASSFGSPSKQY
V: TRBV9; J: TRBJ2-7; CDR3: ASSVGATPYEQY
V: TRBV7-2; J: TRBJ1-1; CDR3: ASSLFEGGTEAF
V: TRBV20-1; J: TRBJ2-7; CDR3: SARDGTSVYEQY
V: TRBV20-1; J: TRBJ2-1; CDR3: SAPVGTSGRARYNEQF
V: TRBV7-3; J: TRBJ2-1; CDR3: ASSFLGRGGSYNEQF
V: TRBV29-1; J: TRBJ1-2; CDR3: SVRSENYGYT
V: TRBV2; J: TRBJ2-5; CDR3: ASIHFQETQY
V: TRBV11-1; J: TRBJ1-1; CDR3: ASSQTGTGVLGAF
V: TRBV11-2; J: TRBJ1-2; CDR3: ASSLGGTTT
V: TRBV29-1; J: TRBJ2-1; CDR3: SVVASYNEQF
V: TRBV25-1; J: TRBJ1-6; CDR3: ASSEAGANNSPLH
V: TRBV7-9; J: TRBJ2-5; CDR3: ASSLAINAGRKETQY
V: TRBV5-1; J: TRBJ2-7; CDR3: ASSPRTDSYEQY
V: TRBV29-1; J: TRBJ2-5; CDR3: SVLQGAETQY
V: TRBV3-1; J: TRBJ1-2; CDR3: ASSPGQGISGGYT
V: TRBV9; J: TRBJ1-1; CDR3: ASSVGLRQNTEAF
V: TRBV18; J: .; CDR3: ASSTRAVSYNEQY
V: TRBV12-3/TRBV12-4; J: TRBJ2-4; CDR3: ASSLALGAPYGQY
V: TRBV3-1; J: TRBJ1-4; CDR3: ASSIQGGQNEKLF
V: TRBV7-9; J: TRBJ2-3; CDR3: ASRPASSTDTQY
V: TRBV20-1; J: TRBJ2-7; CDR3: SAFSRTSGSPTYEQY
V: TRBV12-3/TRBV12-4; J: TRBJ2-7; CDR3: ASSPGTPYEQY
V: TRBV5-1; J: TRBJ1-1; CDR3: ASSATGVSEAF
V: TRBV20-1; J: TRBJ2-5; CDR3: SAPRAGSQETQY
V: TRBV28; J: TRBJ2-3; CDR3: ASSSTGQGYRDTQY
V: TRBV20-1; J: TRBJ2-7; CDR3: SLPYSYEQY
V: TRBV5-1; J: TRBJ2-5; CDR3: ASSLVGQGQETQY
V: TRBV2; J: .; CDR3: ARGTGPYEQY
V: TRBV5-1; J: .; CDR3: ASSSPTGTIGEQY
V: TRBV6-2/TRBV6-3; J: TRBJ2-5; CDR3: ASSSHGVRETQY
V: TRBV6-5; J: TRBJ2-3; CDR3: ASKQGADTQY
V: TRBV3-1; J: TRBJ1-2; CDR3: ASSTRSGTGST
V: TRBV13; J: TRBJ1-4; CDR3: ASKEIGGEKLF
V: TRBV27; J: TRBJ2-2; CDR3: ASGTVGFTGELF
V: TRBV19; J: TRBJ1-6; CDR3: ASSPTTGTVTDSPLH
V: TRBV12-3/TRBV12-4; J: TRBJ1-5; CDR3: ASSSQVNQPQH
V: TRBV29-1; J: TRBJ1-5; CDR3: SVGQGANQPQH
V: TRBV10-2; J: TRBJ1-4; CDR3: ASSIGRGLF
V: TRBV7-8; J: TRBJ2-3; CDR3: ASSLGVAGGPRTDTQY
V: TRBV27; J: TRBJ1-2; CDR3: ASSPVRDYGYT
V: TRBV7-3; J: .; CDR3: ASSPAERGGSYNEQY
V: TRBV27; J: TRBJ1-4; CDR3: ASSTGTGAPTNEKLF
V: TRBV6-6; J: TRBJ1-2; CDR3: ASSLGQDNYGYT
V: TRBV27; J: TRBJ1-4; CDR3: ASSFTGTYNEKLF
V: TRBV5-1; J: TRBJ2-2; CDR3: ASSPLGSNTGELF
V: TRBV5-1; J: TRBJ2-1; CDR3: ASSPAAPYNEQF
V: TRBV6-1; J: TRBJ2-7; CDR3: ASRSSGRRHEQY
V: TRBV11-2; J: TRBJ1-1; CDR3: ASSSRTDFTEAF
V: TRBV2; J: TRBJ2-5; CDR3: ASSTSETQY
V: TRBV29-1; J: TRBJ1-1; CDR3: SGRDRRGTEAF
V: TRBV7-6; J: TRBJ2-1; CDR3: ASSESGRANREQF
V: TRBV5-1; J: TRBJ2-3; CDR3: ASSSGQTPDTQY
V: TRBV9; J: TRBJ2-5; CDR3: ASSVVYWETQY
V: TRBV12-3/TRBV12-4; J: TRBJ2-1; CDR3: ASSSGTRSQNEQF